The 29 T cell receptor beta chains presented below share a single source sample, sequenced in a study of early T cells in non-severe SARS-CoV-2 infection. Each CDR3 protein is one row after TCRdb ran MiXCR on the 5' RACE reads. Of about 110,000 distinct CDR3 sequences listed, more than 9.5% are singletons. Sequencing was carried out using whole blood. The receptors were gathered from an adult who was a healthcare worker with PCR-confirmed SARS-CoV-2 infection or an uninfected control (not recorded which).

This clonotype was detected only a few times. V is TRBV11-2 and J is TRBJ2-3; 7 nucleotides agree with TRBD1. V lost 3 bases, J lost 5 bases, and 11 bases stayed unmatched. There are 16 residues in the CDR3. The germline gives CDR1 SGHAT, CDR2 FQNNGV. CDR3 DNA: TGTGCCAGCAGCTTTTTCCCGGGACAGTCGGGAGATACGCAGTATTTT. Its protein product is CASSFFPGQSGDTQYF.

The table lists this clonotype with many counts. This sequence joins TRBV7-9 and TRBJ1-1; possibly TRBD1 for D (5 bases). The CDR3 has 16 residues. The V gene's germline CDR1 is SEHNR and CDR2 FQNEAQ (reference sequence). V gave up 5 bases and J gave up 1 base, with 17 bases separating them. Here the CDR3 DNA reads TGTGCCAGCAGCCCACGGGGGGATGCGCAGAACACTGAAGCTTTCTTT. This gives the protein CASSPRGDAQNTEAFF.

This clonotype was detected ten times or more. This sequence joins TRBV14 and TRBJ2-1; no reliable D call. CDR3 length: 17 residues. Germline CDR1 SGHDN, CDR2 FVKESK. The V end was cut by 1 base, the J end by 3 bases, with 16 bases between. The CDR3 protein is CASSQGERLPLYNEQFF. Here the CDR3 DNA reads TGTGCCAGCAGCCAAGGAGAACGGTTGCCCCTCTACAATGAGCAGTTCTTC.

J is TRBJ2-1 and V is TRBV24-1; tentative D call: TRBD2 (6 bases). Looked up from germline, CDR1 is KGHDR and CDR2 is SFDVKD. This CDR3 spans 14 amino acids. Deletions cut 11 bases from V and 4 bases from J, with 17 bases between. The CDR3 DNA follows: TGTGCCATCTTACGACTAGTTACGTACAATGAGCAGTTCTTC. Translated: CAILRLVTYNEQFF.

This chain joins TRBV29-1 and TRBJ2-5; D tentatively fits TRBD1 or TRBD2 (5 bases each). V was cut by 5 bases and J by 5 bases, with 18 bases left in between. CDR3 length: 14 amino acids. The germline CDR1 and CDR2 sequences are SQVTM and ANQGSEA. CDR3 sequence: CSVPIGDLGETQYF. CDR3 bases: TGCAGCGTTCCTATAGGGGACCTGGGCGAGACCCAGTACTTC. The full variable domain, completed using reference TRBV29-1 and TRBJ2-5, is SAVISQKPSRDICQRGTSLTIQCQVDSQVTMMFWYRQQPGQSLTLIATANQGSEATYESGFVIDKFPISRPNLTFSTLTVSNMSPEDSSIYLCSVPIGDLGETQYFGPGTRLLVL.

The sample holds a few counts of this clonotype. The V gene is TRBV7-6, the J gene TRBJ2-7; D gene uncertain. The V end lost 0 bases, the J end lost 1 base, and 7 bases lay between the germline ends. The CDR3 covers 14 residues. From germline, CDR1 is SGHVS and CDR2 FNYEAQ. The DNA for the CDR3 is TGTGCCAGCAGCTTAGCCGGGTTTTCCTACGAGCAGTACTTC. It codes for CASSLAGFSYEQYF.

At least ten counts were recorded for this clonotype. The chain recombines TRBV5-1 with TRBJ1-1; D remains unclear. CDR3 size: 13 residues. Germline assignment: CDR1 SGHRS and CDR2 YFSETQ. The V end was cut by 1 base, the J end by 3 bases, with 7 bases between. Here the CDR3 reads CASSLKMDTEAFF. CDR3 in DNA: TGCGCCAGCAGCTTGAAAATGGACACTGAAGCTTTCTTT.

Many counts were recorded for this clonotype. The chain carries TRBV7-2 and TRBJ2-1, with 11 bases identical to TRBD2. The CDR3 consists of 18 residues. In germline, CDR1 is SGHTA, CDR2 FQGNSA. J gave up 8 bases and V 5 bases, and 17 bases lay outside the gene matches. This CDR3 is CASSRTRIFTSGSDEQFF. As DNA, the CDR3 is TGTGCCAGCAGCCGAACCAGGATCTTTACTAGCGGGAGCGATGAGCAGTTCTTC.

About this clonotype itself: A single base separates this from a much larger clone, so it may be a read error. This chain connects TRBV30 to TRBJ2-3; the D is unclear. The V gene's germline CDR1 is GTSNPN and CDR2 SVGIG (reference sequence). The V end was cut by 2 bases, the J end by 4 bases, with 10 bases between. This CDR3 region has 13 residues. In DNA form, the CDR3 reads TGTGCCTGGAGTCTCCGCGAGTCAGATACGCAGTATTTT. Amino acids: CAWSLRESDTQYF.

This clonotype turned up a few times. J is TRBJ2-1 and V is TRBV7-3; 12 bases are a match to TRBD1. V trimming: 11 bases; J trimming: 3 bases; junction bases outside the gene matches: 17. The CDR3 extends over 18 amino acids. CDR1 is SGHTA and CDR2 is FQGTGA in the germline V gene. DNA for the CDR3: TGTGCCCAACCCCGGGACAGGGGGCGAAGCCCAATCTACAATGAGCAGTTCTTC. Translated, it gives CAQPRDRGRSPIYNEQFF.

The chain has TRBV28 and TRBJ1-2; possible D gene TRBD1, 5 bases. The V gene's germline CDR1 is MDHEN and CDR2 SYDVKM. The length of the CDR3 is 13 residues. V lost 8 bases, J lost 12 bases, and 22 bases lay in between. The DNA of the CDR3 is TGTGCCAGCCTGAAGGGACGGGGGAGAATCAACACCTTC. Amino acid sequence: CASLKGRGRINTF.

As DNA, the CDR3 is TGCAGCGTTGAGGGACTAGCGGGCAATGAGCAGTTCTTC. Translated, it gives CSVEGLAGNEQFF. This sequence joins TRBV29-1 and TRBJ2-1; 12 bases match TRBD2. Trimming took 3 bases from V and 6 from J; bases not matched to a gene: 0. This CDR3 comprises 13 residues. From germline, CDR1 is SQVTM and CDR2 ANQGSEA.

Ten or more counts support this clonotype. The J gene is TRBJ2-6, the V gene TRBV2, with D possibly being TRBD2 (6 bases). V was clipped by 10 bases and J by 1 base, with 14 bases between them. The CDR3 runs to 15 residues. Per the germline V gene, CDR1 is SNHLY and CDR2 is FYNNEI. The CDR3 DNA is TGTGCCACTCAAACGGGGGTTTCTGGGGCCAACGTCCTGACTTTC. Protein sequence: CATQTGVSGANVLTF.

This clonotype was observed at least ten times. V is TRBV7-6 and J is TRBJ1-1; weak D call: TRBD1 (5 bases). The CDR3 spans 18 residues. The V end was cut by 6 bases, the J end by 0 bases, with 23 bases between. Germline lookup yields CDR1 SGHVS and CDR2 FNYEAQ. The DNA of the CDR3 is TGTGCCAGCAGTACAGAGGTCTTCAAGGGGATCATGAACACTGAAGCTTTCTTT. It specifies CASSTEVFKGIMNTEAFF.

This rearrangement joins TRBV14 to TRBJ2-7; 7 bases are shared with TRBD1. V was clipped by 4 bases and J by 3 bases; unmatched bases: 6. Germline CDR1 SGHDN, CDR2 FVKESK. The CDR3 is 14 residues long. This CDR3 reads CASSPEGTDYEQYF. Here the CDR3 DNA reads TGTGCCAGCAGCCCCGAAGGGACAGACTACGAGCAGTACTTC.

With regard to this clonotype: At one end, the junction sequence differs from germline, possibly due to a read error. The chain recombines TRBV14 with TRBJ1-4; 11 nucleotides match TRBD1. CDR3 length: 14 residues. Germline V CDR1 and CDR2: SGHDN, FVKESK. The CDR3 protein is CASSVDRGRGKLCF. CDR3 sequence (DNA): TGTGCCAGCAGCGTGGACAGGGGGCGAGGAAAACTGTGTTTT.

The sample holds a few counts of this clonotype. The CDR3 spells CASSERADQETQYF. The CDR3 DNA reads as TGTGCCAGCAGTGAGAGGGCAGACCAAGAGACCCAGTACTTC. V and J are TRBV6-4 and TRBJ2-5; D might be TRBD2 (5 bases). The V gene lost 3 bases and the J gene lost 0 bases, with 8 bases spanning the gap. The CDR3 runs to 14 residues. From germline, CDR1 is MRHNA and CDR2 SNTAGT.

In its sample, this clonotype was seen a few times. The chain carries TRBV20-1 and TRBJ2-2, with 10 bases matching TRBD2. Germline CDR1 reads DFQATT; CDR2 reads SNEGSKA (reference sequence). The V segment lost 5 bases and the J segment 5 bases; nucleotides outside the gene matches: 5. This CDR3 contains 14 residues. The CDR3, as DNA: TGCAGTGCTGCTCCGGGACTAGCGACCGGGGAGCTGTTTTTT. This sequence encodes CSAAPGLATGELFF.

The table lists this clonotype with a few counts. One end of the junction fails to match germline, which may point to a read error. The J gene is TRBJ2-1, the V gene TRBV12-3 or TRBV12-4; D is uncertain. This CDR3 contains 11 residues. In nucleotides, the CDR3 is TGTGCCACCAGTGGTAGCAATGAGCAGTTCTTC. Protein: CATSGSNEQFF.

Many counts were recorded for this clonotype. This chain links TRBV4-1 with TRBJ2-3, with 9 bases aligning to TRBD2. V was pared by 0 bases and J by 5 bases, with 0 bases of the junction left unmatched. The CDR3 totals 14 residues. Per the germline V gene, CDR1 is MGHRA and CDR2 is YSYEKL. The CDR3 bases are TGCGCCAGCAGCCAAGATAGCGGGAGAGATACGCAGTATTTT. Its protein is CASSQDSGRDTQYF.

The chain combines TRBV7-9 with TRBJ2-1, with D maybe TRBD1 (5 bases). Germline V gene sequence: CDR1 SEHNR, CDR2 FQNEAQ (reference sequence). The CDR3 extends over 14 amino acids. Trimming shortened V by 4 bases and J by 7 bases, and 14 bases separated the two germline ends. The CDR3 loop reads CASSSLLRGNEQFF. DNA for the CDR3: TGTGCCAGCAGCTCGCTACTTAGGGGTAATGAGCAGTTCTTC. Variable domain in full (rest from reference TRBV7-9 and TRBJ2-1): DTGVSQNPRHKITKRGQNVTFRCDPISEHNRLYWYRQTLGQGPEFLTYFQNEAQLEKSRLLSDRFSAERPKGSFSTLEIQRTEQGDSAMYLCASSSLLRGNEQFFGPGTRLTVL.

The chain links TRBV4-3 to TRBJ2-5; D not resolved. Between the trimmed V and J ends, which lost 4 bases and 4 bases, there was a span of 10 bases. Germline assignment: CDR1 LGHNA and CDR2 YSLEER. The CDR3 is 13 residues long. The CDR3 is CASSPQNLETQYF. As DNA, the CDR3 is TGCGCCAGCAGCCCCCAAAACCTAGAGACCCAGTACTTC.

This clonotype was recorded at least ten times. V gene TRBV4-1 combines with J gene TRBJ1-1, with D possibly being TRBD1 (5 bases). CDR3 length equals 14 residues. CDR1 and CDR2 (germline): MGHRA, YSYEKL. V lost 0 bases and J lost 6, with 11 bases in between. CDR3 sequence (DNA): TGCGCCAGCAGCCAAGAACAGGTCGCCCCTGAAGCTTTCTTT. Protein: CASSQEQVAPEAFF.

The J gene is TRBJ2-1, the V gene TRBV28, with TRBD2 as a possible D gene (6 bases). V was cut by 0 bases and J by 9 bases, with 15 bases left in between. From germline, CDR1 is MDHEN and CDR2 SYDVKM. This CDR3 has 15 amino acids. The CDR3 sequence: CASSLWGETSTEQFF. Here the CDR3 DNA reads TGTGCCAGCAGTTTATGGGGGGAGACTAGTACTGAGCAGTTCTTC.

The chain has TRBV2 and TRBJ2-7; the D gene is possibly TRBD2 (6 bases). CDR1 SNHLY and CDR2 FYNNEI come from the germline V gene. There are 14 residues in the CDR3. V was pared by 1 base and J by 3 bases, with 10 bases between. DNA of the CDR3: TGTGCCAGCAGTGAAGTTGGGACTCTCTACGAGCAGTACTTC. Amino acids: CASSEVGTLYEQYF.

The gene calls are TRBV9 and TRBJ2-7; 9 bases line up with TRBD1. Per the germline V gene, CDR1 is SGDLS and CDR2 is YYNGEE. The CDR3 extends over 14 amino acids. V was clipped by 3 bases and J by 5 bases; unmatched bases: 6. CDR3 in DNA: TGTGCCAGCAGCGGAGGACAGGGGCGGAACGAGCAGTACTTC. Translating gives CASSGGQGRNEQYF.

The rearrangement links TRBV20-1 to TRBJ2-3; D gene unclear. Per the germline V gene, CDR1 is DFQATT and CDR2 is SNEGSKA (reference sequence). The CDR3 covers 12 residues. Deletions cut 3 bases from V and 9 bases from J, with 13 bases between. Here the CDR3 reads CSASGSGETQYF. The CDR3 nucleotides read TGCAGTGCTAGTGGGTCGGGCGAAACGCAGTATTTT.

The V gene is TRBV10-2, the J gene TRBJ2-1; 7 nucleotides align to TRBD2. CDR1 WSHSY and CDR2 SAAADI come from the germline V gene. Trimming took 6 bases from V and 10 from J; bases not matched to a gene: 6. The CDR3 consists of 12 residues. In DNA, the CDR3 is TGCGCCAGCAGCCCAGGCGGGAGCGAGCAGTTCTTC. This encodes CASSPGGSEQFF.

In its sample, this clonotype was seen many times. J is TRBJ2-2 and V is TRBV6-6, with no clear D. Germline V lookup: CDR1 MNHNY, CDR2 SVGAGI (reference sequence). Trimming stripped 6 bases from V and 5 bases from J, with 10 bases between. The CDR3 runs 13 residues. As DNA, the CDR3 is TGTGCCAGCAGGACCTCAGGAACCGGGGAGCTGTTTTTT. Translated: CASRTSGTGELFF.